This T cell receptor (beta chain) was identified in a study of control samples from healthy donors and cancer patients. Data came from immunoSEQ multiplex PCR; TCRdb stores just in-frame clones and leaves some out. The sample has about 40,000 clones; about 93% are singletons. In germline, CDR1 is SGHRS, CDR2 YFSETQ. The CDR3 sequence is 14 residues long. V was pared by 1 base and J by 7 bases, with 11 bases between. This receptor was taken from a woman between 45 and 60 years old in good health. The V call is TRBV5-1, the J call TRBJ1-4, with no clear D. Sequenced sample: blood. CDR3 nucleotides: TGCGCCAGCAGCTTGACCGGACTAAGTGAAAAACTGTTTTTT. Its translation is CASSLTGLSEKLFF. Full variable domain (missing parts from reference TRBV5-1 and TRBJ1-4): KAGVTQTPRYLIKTRGQQVTLSCSPISGHRSVSWYQQTPGQGLQFLFEYFSETQRNKGNFPGRFSGRQFSNSRSEMNVSTLELGDSALYLCASSLTGLSEKLFFGSGTQLSVL.